This TCR beta chain stems from a study of blood T cell repertoires in COVID-19. Whole-study context: T cells, B-cell-depleted T cells, or PBMCs provided the cDNA or gDNA that served as material.

Trimming cost V 6 bases and J 6 bases; bases outside gene matches: 10. CDR3 size: 15 residues. The V gene's germline CDR1 is MNHEY and CDR2 SVGAGI. The method was immunoSEQ multiplex PCR; TCRdb's version includes in-frame clones alone and lacks a portion of them. The repertoire holds around 230,000 clones, about 81% seen once, with 9.2% in the top ten. Clinical history reported by participants formed the basis on which cohorts were assigned. The sequenced sample was PBMCs or T cells enriched from blood (not recorded which). The J gene is TRBJ1-5, the V gene TRBV6-5, with 8 bases matching TRBD1. The clonotype originates from a man between 35 and 55 years old who had recovered from COVID-19. In DNA form, the CDR3 reads TGTGCCAGCAGCCATAACAGGGGGTCGACTCAGCCCCAGCATTTT. Amino acid sequence: CASSHNRGSTQPQHF.